The 14 T cell receptor beta chains in this list originate from one sample, sequenced in a study of control samples from healthy donors and cancer patients. Profiling relied on immunoSEQ multiplex PCR, and the TCRdb table lists in-frame clones only, not all of them. In the table there are over 100,000 clones, 90% of which are singletons. The sequenced material came from blood. The origin of the receptors is a human donor in good health. The donor label of this sample is uncertain.

The gene calls are TRBV20-1 and TRBJ1-3, with D uncertain. CDR1 DFQATT and CDR2 SNEGSKA come from the germline V gene (reference sequence). This CDR3 region has 11 residues. Trimming pared 5 bases from V and 4 bases from J, leaving 6 bases between. CDR3 region: CSAFGGNTIYF. DNA of the CDR3: TGCAGTGCTTTCGGGGGAAACACCATATATTTT.

The chain couples TRBV11-2 to TRBJ1-6, with D perhaps matching TRBD1 (6 bases). V lost 1 base, J lost 8 bases, and 12 bases lay in between. Germline values: CDR1 SGHAT, CDR2 FQNNGV. This CDR3 region has 15 residues. The CDR3 DNA reads as TGTGCCAGCAGCTTAGCTACAGGGAAGGATTCACCCCTCCACTTT. It is translated as CASSLATGKDSPLHF.

This chain links TRBV11-2 with TRBJ1-2; maybe TRBD1 (5 bases). Germline V CDR1 and CDR2: SGHAT, FQNNGV. Trimming left V 6 bases short and J 2 bases short, with 16 bases between. The CDR3 is made up of 15 amino acids. This CDR3 is CASRGLREKNYGYTF. The CDR3 nucleotides read TGTGCCAGCAGGGGACTCAGGGAGAAGAACTATGGCTACACCTTC.

The gene calls are TRBV29-1 and TRBJ2-2; D remains unclear. Trimming stripped 3 bases from V and 0 bases from J, with 5 bases between. The germline CDR1 and CDR2 sequences are SQVTM and ANQGSEA. CDR3 size: 13 residues. The CDR3 sequence is CSVDQANTGELFF. CDR3 sequence (DNA): TGCAGCGTTGACCAAGCGAACACCGGGGAGCTGTTTTTT.

The V and J genes are TRBV12-3 or TRBV12-4 and TRBJ2-7; D remains ambiguous. V lost 6 bases and J 2 bases, leaving 11 bases between the germline ends. The CDR3 length is 13 residues. This CDR3 is CASSLEAPYEQYF. In nucleotides, the CDR3 is TGTGCCAGCAGCCTTGAAGCCCCCTACGAGCAGTACTTC.

This chain connects TRBV19 to TRBJ1-2; 8 bases are a match to TRBD1. Germline V lookup: CDR1 LNHDA, CDR2 SQIVND (reference sequence). This CDR3 has 14 residues. The V gene end was trimmed by 6 bases and the J gene end by 4 bases; junction bases not matched to a gene: 7. The CDR3 region is CASSVKTGGYGYTF. The CDR3 DNA reads TGTGCCAGTAGCGTAAAAACAGGGGGCTATGGCTACACCTTC.

The V gene is TRBV3-1 (or the pseudogene TRBV3-2), the J gene TRBJ1-3; no reliable D call. The CDR3 is 14 amino acids. The V end was cut by 4 bases, the J end by 0 bases, with 7 bases between. The germline V gene has CDR1 LGHDT and CDR2 YNNKEL (reference sequence). This CDR3 reads CASSRSDSGNTIYF. CDR3 in DNA: TGTGCCAGCAGCCGAAGTGACTCTGGAAACACCATATATTTT.

This chain connects TRBV5-6 to TRBJ1-3; D gene unclear. The CDR3 consists of 14 residues. V gave up 2 bases and J gave up 5 bases, with 11 bases separating them. Germline-derived CDR1 and CDR2 are SGHDT and YYEEEE. The chain's CDR3 is CASSFSRARNTIYF. The CDR3 DNA reads TGTGCCAGCAGCTTTTCCAGAGCTCGAAACACCATATATTTT.

This clone was detected a few times. The chain combines TRBV5-1 with TRBJ1-1; 8 nucleotides match TRBD1. The ends lost 3 bases at V and 3 bases at J; junction bases unmatched: 4. Germline V CDR1 and CDR2: SGHRS, YFSETQ. The CDR3 consists of 14 residues. The CDR3 sequence: CASSSGQGHTEAFF. The CDR3 nucleotides are TGCGCCAGCAGCTCTGGACAGGGACACACTGAAGCTTTCTTT.

The V and J genes are TRBV5-1 and TRBJ1-4, with D perhaps TRBD1 (5 bases). Deletions cut 5 bases from V and 7 bases from J, with 18 bases between. Germline V lookup: CDR1 SGHRS, CDR2 YFSETQ. This CDR3 region has 15 residues. The CDR3 protein is CASRDARGESEKLFF. Here the CDR3 DNA reads TGCGCCAGCAGGGACGCACGGGGGGAATCTGAAAAACTGTTTTTT.

The chain couples TRBV2 to TRBJ2-6; no reliable D call. V was trimmed by 8 bases and J by 2 bases, leaving 13 bases between them. Germline V gene lookup returns CDR1 SNHLY and CDR2 FYNNEI. The CDR3 has 15 residues. This CDR3 is CASSGVGPGANVLTF. The CDR3 DNA follows: TGTGCCAGCTCTGGAGTAGGACCTGGGGCCAACGTCCTGACTTTC.

This clone was recorded only once. The chain has TRBV12-3 or TRBV12-4 and TRBJ1-6; D gene ambiguous. The CDR3 has 12 residues. V was cut by 4 bases and J by 7 bases, with 5 bases left in between. DNA of the CDR3: TGTGCCAGCAGTTCATCGAATTCACCCCTCCACTTT. This codes for CASSSSNSPLHF.

The chain uses TRBV18 and TRBJ2-6; D gene uncertain. The CDR3 sequence is 16 residues long. V was trimmed by 3 bases and J by 7 bases, leaving 16 bases between them. CDR1 and CDR2 from the germline V gene are KGHSH and LQKENI. The CDR3 is CASSPGSPAVANVLTF. The CDR3 nucleotides are TGTGCCAGCTCACCTGGATCTCCTGCCGTAGCCAACGTCCTGACTTTC.

The chain links TRBV9 to TRBJ1-6; D remains unclear. Trimming shortened V by 2 bases and J by 8 bases, and 11 bases separated the two germline ends. Per germline, CDR1 SGDLS and CDR2 YYNGEE. This CDR3 has 14 residues. The chain's CDR3 is CASSVQGLDSPLHF. The CDR3 DNA is TGTGCCAGCAGCGTCCAAGGGTTGGATTCACCCCTCCACTTT.